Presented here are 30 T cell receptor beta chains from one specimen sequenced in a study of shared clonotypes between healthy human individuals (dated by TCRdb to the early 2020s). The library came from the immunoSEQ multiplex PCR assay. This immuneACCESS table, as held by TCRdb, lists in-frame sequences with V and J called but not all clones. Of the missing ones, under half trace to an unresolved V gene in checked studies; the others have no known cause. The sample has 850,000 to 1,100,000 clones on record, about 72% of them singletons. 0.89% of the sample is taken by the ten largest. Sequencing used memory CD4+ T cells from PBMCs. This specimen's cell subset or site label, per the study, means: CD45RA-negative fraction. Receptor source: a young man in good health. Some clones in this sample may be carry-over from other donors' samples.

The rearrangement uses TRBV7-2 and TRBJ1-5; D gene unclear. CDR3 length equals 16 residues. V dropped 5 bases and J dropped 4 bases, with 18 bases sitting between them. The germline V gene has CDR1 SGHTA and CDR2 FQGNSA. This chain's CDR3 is CASSITWGERNQPQHF. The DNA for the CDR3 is TGTGCCAGCAGCATTACATGGGGAGAAAGGAATCAGCCCCAGCATTTT.

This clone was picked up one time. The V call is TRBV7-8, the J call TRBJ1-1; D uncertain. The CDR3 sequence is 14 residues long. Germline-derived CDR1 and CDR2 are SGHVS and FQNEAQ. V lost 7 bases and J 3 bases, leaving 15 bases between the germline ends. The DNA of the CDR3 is TGTGCCAGCATCGCGTATACTGGGGACACTGAAGCTTTCTTT. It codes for CASIAYTGDTEAFF.

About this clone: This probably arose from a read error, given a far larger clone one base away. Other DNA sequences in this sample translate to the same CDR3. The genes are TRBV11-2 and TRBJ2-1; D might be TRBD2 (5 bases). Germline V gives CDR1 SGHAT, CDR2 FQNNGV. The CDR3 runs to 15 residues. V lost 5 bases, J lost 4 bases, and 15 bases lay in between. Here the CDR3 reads CASSVQAGGYNEQFF. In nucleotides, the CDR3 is TGTGCCAGCAGCGTGCAAGCAGGAGGATACAATGAGCAGTTCTTC.

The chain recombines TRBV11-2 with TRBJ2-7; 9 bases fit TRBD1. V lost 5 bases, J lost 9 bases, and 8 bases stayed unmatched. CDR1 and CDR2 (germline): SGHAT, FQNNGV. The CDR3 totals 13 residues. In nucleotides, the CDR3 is TGTGCCAGCAGCCTACAGGGGGCGATGGGGCAGTACTTC. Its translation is CASSLQGAMGQYF.

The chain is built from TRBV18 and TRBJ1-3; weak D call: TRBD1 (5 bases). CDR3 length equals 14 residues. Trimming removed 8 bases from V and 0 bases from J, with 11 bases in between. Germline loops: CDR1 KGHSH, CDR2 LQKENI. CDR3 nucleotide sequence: TGTGCCAGCACCCCAGGGTACTCTGGAAACACCATATATTTT. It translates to CASTPGYSGNTIYF. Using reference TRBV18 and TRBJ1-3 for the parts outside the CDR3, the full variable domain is NAGVMQNPRHLVRRRGQEARLRCSPMKGHSHVYWYRQLPEEGLKFMVYLQKENIIDESGMPKERFSAEFPKEGPSILRIQQVVRGDSAAYFCASTPGYSGNTIYFGEGSWLTVV.

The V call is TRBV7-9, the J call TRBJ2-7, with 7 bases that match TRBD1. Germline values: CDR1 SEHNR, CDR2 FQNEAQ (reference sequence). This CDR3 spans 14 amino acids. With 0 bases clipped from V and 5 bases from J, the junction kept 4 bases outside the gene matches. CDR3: CASSLAGDSNEQYF. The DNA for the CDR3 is TGTGCCAGCAGCTTAGCGGGGGACAGCAACGAGCAGTACTTC. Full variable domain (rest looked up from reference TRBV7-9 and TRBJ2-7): DTGVSQNPRHKITKRGQNVTFRCDPISEHNRLYWYRQTLGQGPEFLTYFQNEAQLEKSRLLSDRFSAERPKGSFSTLEIQRTEQGDSAMYLCASSLAGDSNEQYFGPGTRLTVT.

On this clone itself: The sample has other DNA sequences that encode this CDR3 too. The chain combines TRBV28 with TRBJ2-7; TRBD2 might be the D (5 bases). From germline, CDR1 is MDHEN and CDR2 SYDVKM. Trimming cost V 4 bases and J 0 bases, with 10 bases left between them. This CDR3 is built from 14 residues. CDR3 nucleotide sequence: TGTGCCAGCAGTTCGGTGGGGAGCTCCTACGAGCAGTACTTC. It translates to CASSSVGSSYEQYF.

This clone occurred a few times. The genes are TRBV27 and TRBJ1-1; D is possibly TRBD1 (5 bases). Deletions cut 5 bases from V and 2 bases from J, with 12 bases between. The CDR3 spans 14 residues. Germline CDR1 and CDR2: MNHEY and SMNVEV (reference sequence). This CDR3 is CASSLGTANTEAFF. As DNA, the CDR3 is TGTGCCAGCAGTCTAGGGACGGCCAACACTGAAGCTTTCTTT.

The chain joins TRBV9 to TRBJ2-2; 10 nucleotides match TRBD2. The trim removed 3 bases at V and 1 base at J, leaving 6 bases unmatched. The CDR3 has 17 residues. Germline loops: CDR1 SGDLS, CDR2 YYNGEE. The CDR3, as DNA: TGTGCCAGCAGCGATCGGACTAGCGGAAAGAACACCGGGGAGCTGTTTTTT. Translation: CASSDRTSGKNTGELFF.

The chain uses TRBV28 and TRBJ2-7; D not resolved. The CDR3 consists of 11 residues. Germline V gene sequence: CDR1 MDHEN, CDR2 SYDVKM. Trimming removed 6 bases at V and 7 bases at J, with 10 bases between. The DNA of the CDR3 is TGTGCCAGCAGAGCAGTTGTTGAGCAGTACTTC. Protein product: CASRAVVEQYF.

The CDR3 DNA follows: TGTGCCAGCAGCTCCCTTAGCCAGAGCGCCTACAATGAGCAGTTCTTC. Amino acids: CASSSLSQSAYNEQFF. V usage is TRBV7-6 and J usage is TRBJ2-1; no clear D gene. The V and J ends lost 4 bases and 2 bases respectively, with 15 bases between them. The CDR3 consists of 16 residues. Per germline, CDR1 SGHVS and CDR2 FNYEAQ.

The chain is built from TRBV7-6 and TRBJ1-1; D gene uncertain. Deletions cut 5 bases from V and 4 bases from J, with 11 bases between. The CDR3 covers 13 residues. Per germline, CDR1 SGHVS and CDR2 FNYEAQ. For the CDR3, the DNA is TGTGCCAGCAGCCCCGCGGGGTTCACTGAAGCTTTCTTT. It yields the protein CASSPAGFTEAFF.

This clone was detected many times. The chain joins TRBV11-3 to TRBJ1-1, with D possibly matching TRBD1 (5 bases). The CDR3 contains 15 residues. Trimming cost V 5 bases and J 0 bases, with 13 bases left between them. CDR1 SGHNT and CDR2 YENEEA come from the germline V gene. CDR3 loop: CASSPHDSLNTEAFF. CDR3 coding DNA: TGTGCCAGCAGCCCACATGACAGCCTGAACACTGAAGCTTTCTTT.

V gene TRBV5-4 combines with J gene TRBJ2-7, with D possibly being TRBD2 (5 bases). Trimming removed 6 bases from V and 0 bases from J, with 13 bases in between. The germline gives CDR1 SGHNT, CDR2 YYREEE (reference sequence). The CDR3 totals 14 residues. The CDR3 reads CASNRRGSSYEQYF. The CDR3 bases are TGTGCCAGCAACCGACGGGGAAGCTCCTACGAGCAGTACTTC.

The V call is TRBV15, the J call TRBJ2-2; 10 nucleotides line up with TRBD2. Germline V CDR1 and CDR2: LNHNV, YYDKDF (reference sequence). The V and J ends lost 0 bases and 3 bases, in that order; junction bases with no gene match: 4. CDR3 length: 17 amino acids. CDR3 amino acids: CATSRDSGLADTGELFF. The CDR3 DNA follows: TGTGCCACCAGCAGAGATAGTGGACTAGCGGACACCGGGGAGCTGTTTTTT.

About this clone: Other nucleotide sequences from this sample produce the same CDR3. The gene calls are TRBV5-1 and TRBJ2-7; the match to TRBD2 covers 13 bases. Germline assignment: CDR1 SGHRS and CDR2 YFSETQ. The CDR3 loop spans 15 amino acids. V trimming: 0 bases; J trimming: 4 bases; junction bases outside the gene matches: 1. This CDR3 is CASSLGLAGGYEQYF. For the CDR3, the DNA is TGCGCCAGCAGCTTGGGACTAGCGGGAGGTTACGAGCAGTACTTC.

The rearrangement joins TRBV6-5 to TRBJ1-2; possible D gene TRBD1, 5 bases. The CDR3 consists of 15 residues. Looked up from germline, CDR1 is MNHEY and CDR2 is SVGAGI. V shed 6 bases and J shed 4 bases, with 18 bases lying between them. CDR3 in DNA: TGTGCCAGCAGGGGTACAGGATATCTCCCCTATGGCTACACCTTC. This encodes CASRGTGYLPYGYTF.

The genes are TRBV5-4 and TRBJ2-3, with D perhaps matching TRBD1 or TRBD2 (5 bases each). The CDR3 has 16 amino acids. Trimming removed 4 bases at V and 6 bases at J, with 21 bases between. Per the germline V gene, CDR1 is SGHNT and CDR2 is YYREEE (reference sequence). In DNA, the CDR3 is TGTGCCAGCAGCGTGGGACCCGGACCGGGTGAGGATACGCAGTATTTT. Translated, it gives CASSVGPGPGEDTQYF.

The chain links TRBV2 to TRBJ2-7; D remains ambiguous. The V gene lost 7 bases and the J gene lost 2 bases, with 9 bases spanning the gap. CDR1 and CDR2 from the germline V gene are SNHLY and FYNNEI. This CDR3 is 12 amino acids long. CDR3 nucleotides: TGTGCCAGCAATGACGATACCTACGAGCAGTACTTC. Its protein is CASNDDTYEQYF.

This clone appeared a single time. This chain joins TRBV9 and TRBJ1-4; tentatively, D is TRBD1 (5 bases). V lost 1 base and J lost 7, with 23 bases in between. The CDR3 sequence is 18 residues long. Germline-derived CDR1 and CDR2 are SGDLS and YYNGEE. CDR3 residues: CASSVHDIVGARGEKLFF. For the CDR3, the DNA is TGTGCCAGCAGCGTACATGACATCGTTGGGGCTCGAGGTGAAAAACTGTTTTTT. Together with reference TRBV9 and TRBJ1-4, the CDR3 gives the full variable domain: DSGVTQTPKHLITATGQRVTLRCSPRSGDLSVYWYQQSLDQGLQFLIQYYNGEERAKGNILERFSAQQFPDLHSELNLSSLELGDSALYFCASSVHDIVGARGEKLFFGSGTQLSVL.

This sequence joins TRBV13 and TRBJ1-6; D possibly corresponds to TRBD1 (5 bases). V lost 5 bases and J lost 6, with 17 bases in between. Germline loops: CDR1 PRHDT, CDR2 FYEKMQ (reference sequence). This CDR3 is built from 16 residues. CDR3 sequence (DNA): TGTGCCAGCAGCCCCCCGGGGGGGGGTCGTAATTCACCCCTCCACTTT. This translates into CASSPPGGGRNSPLHF. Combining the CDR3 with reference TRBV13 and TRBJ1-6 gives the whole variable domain AAGVIQSPRHLIKEKRETATLKCYPIPRHDTVYWYQQGPGQDPQFLISFYEKMQSDKGSIPDRFSAQQFSDYHSELNMSSLELGDSALYFCASSPPGGGRNSPLHFGNGTRLTVT.

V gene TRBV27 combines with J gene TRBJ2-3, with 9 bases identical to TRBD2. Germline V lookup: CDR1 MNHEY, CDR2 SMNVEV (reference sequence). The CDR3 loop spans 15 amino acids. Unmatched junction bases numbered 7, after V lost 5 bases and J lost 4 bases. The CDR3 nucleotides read TGTGCCAGCAGTCTGGGACTAGCCGCGGCAGATACGCAGTATTTT. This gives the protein CASSLGLAAADTQYF.

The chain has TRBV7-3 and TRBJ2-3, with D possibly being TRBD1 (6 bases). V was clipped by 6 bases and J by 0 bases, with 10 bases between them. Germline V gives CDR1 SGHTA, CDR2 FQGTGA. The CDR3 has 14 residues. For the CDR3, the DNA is TGTGCCAGCAGTTCAGGACAGAGCACAGATACGCAGTATTTT. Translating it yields CASSSGQSTDTQYF.

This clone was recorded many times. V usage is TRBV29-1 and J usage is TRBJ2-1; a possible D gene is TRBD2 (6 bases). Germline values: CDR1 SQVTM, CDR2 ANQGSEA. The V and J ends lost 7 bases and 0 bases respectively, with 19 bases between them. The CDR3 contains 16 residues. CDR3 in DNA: TGCAGCGGGGGCGGGGCAGCGGCAAGCTCCTACAATGAGCAGTTCTTC. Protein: CSGGGAAASSYNEQFF.

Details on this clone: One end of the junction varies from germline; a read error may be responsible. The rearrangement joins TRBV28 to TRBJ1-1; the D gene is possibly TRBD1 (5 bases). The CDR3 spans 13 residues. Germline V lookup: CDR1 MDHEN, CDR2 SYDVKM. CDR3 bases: TGTGCCGGCAGTCCTGGACACAAAACTGAAGCTTTCTTT. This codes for CAGSPGHKTEAFF.

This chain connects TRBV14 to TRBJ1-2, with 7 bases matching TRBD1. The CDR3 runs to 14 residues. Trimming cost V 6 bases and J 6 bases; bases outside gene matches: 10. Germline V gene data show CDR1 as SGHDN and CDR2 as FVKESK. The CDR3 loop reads CASRTAGQRHGYTF. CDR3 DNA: TGTGCCAGCAGGACGGCGGGACAGCGGCATGGCTACACCTTC.

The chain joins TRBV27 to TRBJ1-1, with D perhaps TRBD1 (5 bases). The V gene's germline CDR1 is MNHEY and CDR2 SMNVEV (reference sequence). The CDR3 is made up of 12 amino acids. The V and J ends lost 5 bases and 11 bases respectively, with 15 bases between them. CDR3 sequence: CASSGAPLGAFF. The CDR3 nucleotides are TGTGCCAGCAGTGGGGCTCCTCTAGGGGCTTTCTTT.

CDR3 sequence (DNA): TGCGCCAGCAACGGACTAGCGGGACGGACCGGGGAGCTGTTTTTT. Its protein is CASNGLAGRTGELFF. V gene TRBV5-1 combines with J gene TRBJ2-2; TRBD2 matches at 12 bases. The germline V gene has CDR1 SGHRS and CDR2 YFSETQ. The J segment lost 5 bases and the V segment lost 6 bases, leaving 5 bases of the junction unmatched. The CDR3 spans 15 residues.

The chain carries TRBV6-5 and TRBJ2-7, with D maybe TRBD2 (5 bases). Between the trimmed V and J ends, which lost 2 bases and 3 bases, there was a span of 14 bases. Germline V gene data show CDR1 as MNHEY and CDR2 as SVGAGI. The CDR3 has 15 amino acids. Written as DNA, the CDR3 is TGTGCCAGCAGTTACCCACTAGTCCAGTTCTACGAGCAGTACTTC. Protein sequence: CASSYPLVQFYEQYF.

The CDR3 DNA reads as TGTGCCAGCAGTAGCCGGAGATACACTGAAGCTTTCTTT. Translated, it gives CASSSRRYTEAFF. The chain joins TRBV27 to TRBJ1-1, with no clear D. Germline CDR1 and CDR2: MNHEY and SMNVEV (reference sequence). CDR3 length: 13 residues. V gave up 5 bases and J gave up 3 bases, with 10 bases separating them.